This TCR beta chain was found in a study of blood T cell repertoires in COVID-19 (dated by TCRdb to about 2020). For the wider study: The collaborator samples originated in the United States, Italy and Spain and spanned the acute and convalescent phases of COVID-19. The samples were drawn from two sources: the first 160 participants of the ongoing ImmuneRACE study, and over 950 subjects contributed by 6 global collaborators. Subjects who had been exposed to COVID-19, were actively infected with it, or had recovered from it provided the deeply sampled blood TCRbeta repertoires that made up the dataset. Sample metadata almost always included a de-identified subject ID, COVID-19 status, age in years and sex. The repertoires were released in a freely available public database intended as a resource for research on the immune response to SARS-CoV-2. Where HLA class I and class II types were available, the types were taken from metadata supplied by the sample provider, not from assay-based typing. The prospective study material was composed of cDNA or gDNA derived from T cells, B-cell-depleted T cells, or PBMCs.

The CDR3 starts with the cysteine, ends with the phenylalanine, and has 16 residues. This entry keeps only the CDR3 DNA: 48 bases, framed from base 1. V is pruned by 2 bases and J by 1 base, leaving 4 bases of the junction without a gene match. CDR1 and CDR2 were assigned from the germline V gene as SNHLY and FYNNEI. TCRbeta CDR3 regions were amplified from genomic DNA by means of the immunoSEQ Assay, a bias-controlled multiplex PCR. The original pipeline was this. Nucleated cell counts per sample were estimated from amplification of reference gene primers within the assay. To quantify the absolute abundance of each unique TCRbeta CDR3 rearrangement, sequence reads were collapsed and filtered. For each sample, productive Simpson clonality was calculated as the square root of Simpson's diversity index over productive rearrangements. The table comes from immuneACCESS by way of TCRdb, which keeps in-frame sequences with V and J called. Part of the clones is missing from these tables; in studies checked, under half for an unresolved V gene and the rest for unknown reasons. V, J and clone size were drawn from that table, and D and trimming were deduced from the DNA. Here the sample has around 97,000 clones; 89% occur a single time. Of the sample, approximately 17% falls within the top ten clones.

The paper's findings and limits, for the study overall: Clinical and demographic metadata were provided uncurated, with the amount varying by source and participant.

Collaborating institutions collected whole blood in K2EDTA tubes following their own protocols. Collaborator samples were shipped for TCRbeta analysis as frozen whole blood, isolated PBMCs, or DNA extracted from either sample type. This clone was seen once. This receptor's antigen is unknown. Base qualities are not provided; no much larger clone lies one nucleotide away. This TCR derives from a woman of 80 years or more in a cohort sampled during active COVID-19. The V and J segments used are TRBV2 and TRBJ1-5; 8 junctional bases match TRBD1. Sequencing input: peripheral blood. The DNA reads TGTGCCAGCAGTGAACAGGGGGCGCTCAGCAATCAGCCCCAGCATTTT. Translation gives CASSEQGALSNQPQHF.